This T cell receptor beta chain came from a study of vaccination and CD4 T cells after COVID-19. Regarding the study as a whole: With convalescent patients, a median about 90% of reactive clones emerged solely after vaccination.

Germline V gene lookup returns CDR1 SNHLY and CDR2 FYNNEI. The CDR3 is 14 amino acids. The V segment lost 10 bases and the J segment 2 bases; nucleotides outside the gene matches: 8. On this clonotype itself: Its matching antigen is unknown.

The treatment here: roughly 10-day PBMC culture with coronavirus spike peptide pools or control peptides (ViraFEST assay). With the Oncomine TCR Beta short-read assay, DNA from cultured CD4+ T cells was sequenced. MiXCR was run by TCRdb on the PCR reads, yielding one entry per CDR3 protein. The sample carries more than 13,000 distinct CDR3 sequences, 50% to 60% recorded once. Specimen: CD4+ T cells from blood, cultured in vitro, collected before SARS-CoV-2 vaccination. The TCR originated in a human donor who had recovered from COVID-19. This chain links TRBV2 with TRBJ1-5; TRBD1 agrees at 7 bases. The CDR3 sequence is CATKGQAGNQPQHF. For the CDR3, the DNA is TGTGCCACCAAAGGACAGGCGGGCAATCAGCCCCAGCATTTT. The full variable domain, completed using reference TRBV2 and TRBJ1-5, is EPEVTQTPSHQVTQMGQEVILRCVPISNHLYFYWYRQILGQKVEFLVSFYNNEISEKSEIFDDQFSVERPDGSNFTLKIRSTKLEDSAMYFCATKGQAGNQPQHFGDGTRLSIL.